Here is one T cell receptor beta chain with its context. Its antigen is unidentified. PCR was performed using 60 Vbeta and 13 Jbeta primers. The method was immunoSEQ multiplex PCR; TCRdb's version includes in-frame clones alone and lacks a portion of them. Seen here are about 180,000 clones, around 80% observed once, and the top ten hold 1.4%. This sample was included in a study of cytomegalovirus exposure and HLA in healthy donors. General study points: Published work reported that the classifier diagnosed cytomegalovirus status with high specificity and sensitivity. TRBV6-2, TRBV6-3 and some other V segments were excluded as indistinguishable.

The CDR3 consists of 15 residues. Trimming removed 1 base at V and 2 bases at J, with 10 bases between. Germline loops: CDR1 LGHNA, CDR2 YNFKEQ. The V and J genes are TRBV4-2 and TRBJ2-3; tentatively, D is TRBD1 (6 bases). This receptor was obtained from a man younger than 35 in good health and CMV-seronegative. The specimen sequenced was PBMCs. The CDR3 DNA reads as TGTGCCAGCAGCCAAGGGACAGACTTCACAGATACGCAGTATTTT. It encodes CASSQGTDFTDTQYF.